Sequencing of this T cell receptor (beta chain) was carried out in a study of long-term antiretroviral therapy in people with HIV (dated by TCRdb to about 2022). Context from the whole study: The earliest samples were collected approximately a decade before the 2015 WHO recommendation for immediate ART, a period when ART was typically delayed until CD4 counts fell. A retrospective serial study tested whether ART initiation and durable HIV suppression were associated with changes in peripheral blood TRB repertoire composition and diversity. A total of roughly 200 cryopreserved PBMC samples came from 30 adults with confirmed HIV infection and were collected serially over a mean of roughly 6 years (range 1-12). About 35% of the 30 participants with HIV were female. No cross-contamination during QIAcube processing turned up in test extractions that ran a monoclonal T-cell line alongside some 34 polyclonal samples. Study-wide conclusions, independent of this receptor: Expanded TRB clones identified before ART initiation dominated the repertoire across all time points, though the dominance fluctuated and decreased in many PLHIV after ART. Inferences about post-ART repertoire changes are limited because no data were available on ART adherence, viral resistance or therapy changes. Limited PBMC availability meant only the TCR beta chain was sequenced, without alpha chain pairing. Because pre-ART samples had limited cell numbers, profiling was done on unsorted PBMC rather than on sorted CD4+ and CD8+ T cells. CDR3 length ranges in HIV repertoires were narrower than in controls, and network structure suggested an antigen-experienced repertoire with only a slight naive shift after ART. The samples span the years 2004 to 2017, and the ART regimens used may be less effective than current regimens. ART initiation was associated with a significant increase in TRB diversity, but diversity stayed significantly below transplant donor controls even after long-term ART.

From the germline V gene, CDR1 is SGDLS and CDR2 is YYNGEE. V and J lose 0 bases and 2 bases, and a span of 5 bases separates them. The CDR3 holds 13 amino acids from the cysteine to the phenylalanine. The DNA shown is the 39-base CDR3, in frame from base 1. To be included, a participant needed at least one PBMC sample from before ART initiation plus at least two post-ART samples. Treatment was received in the United States of America by all participants with HIV. Before DNA extraction, cryopreserved samples of roughly 0.85-10 million PBMC were thawed and washed. At the time of the earliest PBMC sample for each participant with HIV, ages ranged from about 20 to 54 years. Per participant, PBMC samples came from 1-4 timepoints prior to ART initiation and 2-8 timepoints following ART initiation, for a median of 7 samples. Serial HIV viral load, CD4+ T-cell count, ART history and demographic data were obtained for every participant. Genomic DNA was extracted from unsorted PBMC with a Qiagen kit on a QIAcube, with processing performed in batches of 12 samples.

Comment on this clone: The target of this receptor is not known. No qualities accompany the bases; no much larger clone lies one base away.

The immunoSEQ hsTCRB v3.0 assay was used at survey level resolution for TRB variable region sequencing. TRB sequencing targeted a depth of roughly 35,000-55,000 T-cell genomes per sample. An Illumina MiSeq with a v3 150-cycle kit was used to sequence the pooled TRB libraries. In the authors' own workflow: Repertoire analysis was performed in R inside a reproducible Nextflow workflow that covered QC, data transformation and analysis. LymphoSeq2, an R package for exploring AIRR-Seq data, was used to implement the custom analyses. A handful of samples that yielded fewer than 5000 total TRB sequences were excluded, so that around 190 HIV repertoires were analyzed. Of the 188 retained HIV repertoires, 55 to 60 were collected before and 120 to 130 after ART initiation. Repertoires were downsampled to 5000 TRB nucleotide sequences, with summary statistics averaged over 100 downsampling iterations. The analysis kept only TRB sequences whose CDR3 regions were at least seven amino acids long. A Shannon entropy-derived clonality score and the Gini coefficient were used to measure diversity. Repertoire networks linked the top 5000 CDR3 amino acid sequences whenever two sequences differed by an edit distance of one. For TRB CDR3 amino acid sequences, antigen specificity groups and MHC restriction were predicted with GLIPH2. Known CMV, EBV, HIV or tissue antigen associations were flagged by matching CDR3 amino acid sequences against VDJdb and McPAS-TCR. Pre-ART, post-ART and control groups were compared with Wilcoxon signed-rank tests and Holm-Bonferroni correction. Entries here come from immuneACCESS through TCRdb and include only in-frame sequences with V and J called. Some clones fail to appear in such tables; in the studies checked, an unresolved V gene covers under half of the shortfall, and the cause of the remainder is unknown. V and J calls and clone size come straight from that table; D and trimming were deduced from the DNA. This sample lists roughly 30,000 clones; nearly 95% were detected once. In total, the top ten clones hold approximately 6.8% of the sample.

In this chain, TRBV9 is recombined with TRBJ2-5; no confident D gene assignment can be made. This TCR was sampled from a woman between 40 and 50 years old with HIV. The specimen was unsorted PBMCs, collected roughly 6.5 years after starting antiretroviral therapy. The CDR3 in this case is CASSVAPQETQYF. The DNA sequence follows: TGTGCCAGCAGCGTAGCACCGCAAGAGACCCAGTACTTC. The entire variable domain, with the stretches around the CDR3 drawn from the reference TRBV9 and TRBJ2-5 proteins, is DSGVTQTPKHLITATGQRVTLRCSPRSGDLSVYWYQQSLDQGLQFLIQYYNGEERAKGNILERFSAQQFPDLHSELNLSSLELGDSALYFCASSVAPQETQYFGPGTRLLVL.